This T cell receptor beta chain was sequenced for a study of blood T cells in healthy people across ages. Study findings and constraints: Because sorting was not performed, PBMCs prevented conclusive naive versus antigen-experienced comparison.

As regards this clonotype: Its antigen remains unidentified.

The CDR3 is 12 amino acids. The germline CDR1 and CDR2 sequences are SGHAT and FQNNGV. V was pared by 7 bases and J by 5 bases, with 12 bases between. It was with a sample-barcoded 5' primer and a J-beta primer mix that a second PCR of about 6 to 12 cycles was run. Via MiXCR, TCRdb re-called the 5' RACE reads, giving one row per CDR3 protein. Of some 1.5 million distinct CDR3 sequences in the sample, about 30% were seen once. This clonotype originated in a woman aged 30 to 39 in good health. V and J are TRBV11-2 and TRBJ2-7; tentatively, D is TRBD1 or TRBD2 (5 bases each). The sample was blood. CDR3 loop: CASKGTAHEQYF. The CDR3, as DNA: TGTGCCAGCAAGGGGACCGCGCACGAGCAGTACTTC.